The subject of this entry is one TCR beta chain. The data belong to a study of shared T cell receptors in the human thymus. Libraries were prepared by immunoSEQ multiplex PCR; TCRdb keeps only in-frame clonotypes and omits some of them. The sample lists 700,000 to 750,000 clones, approximately 83% seen once, with around 0.01% in the top ten. V trimming: 4 bases; J trimming: 8 bases; junction bases outside the gene matches: 15. The germline V gene encodes CDR1 SGHNT and CDR2 YYREEE (reference sequence). CDR3 length: 16 amino acids. These data also featured in a second study, about human thymus T cells. As that study records: Obtained as resections during corrective heart surgery, the thymus tissue was then studied.

The chain carries TRBV5-4 and TRBJ2-3; TRBD2 matches at 8 bases. What was sequenced was thymocytes. This clonotype originated in a girl in the first two years of life with a congenital heart defect. The CDR3 protein is CASSLDSGAHQGTQYF. The CDR3, as DNA: TGTGCCAGCAGCCTCGATAGCGGGGCCCATCAAGGTACGCAGTATTTT.